One and the same sample provided the 19 T cell receptor beta chains below, sequenced in a study of cytomegalovirus exposure and HLA in healthy donors. Researchers ran the PCR with 60 Vbeta and 13 Jbeta primers. This table comes from immunoSEQ multiplex PCR, and its TCRdb copy is limited to in-frame clones, with some not included. Here the sample spans about 60,000 clones, around 70% being singletons. Material for sequencing was PBMCs. The receptors stem from a woman aged 55 to 70 in good health and CMV-seropositive.

The V gene is TRBV6-5, the J gene TRBJ2-1; TRBD2 aligns across 7 bases. The germline gives CDR1 MNHEY, CDR2 SVGAGI. V trimming: 8 bases; J trimming: 8 bases; junction bases outside the gene matches: 6. CDR3 length: 12 residues. DNA for the CDR3: TGTGCCAGCGGACTAGAACCGGATGAGCAGTTCTTC. This translates into CASGLEPDEQFF.

Turning to this clone: Other nucleotide sequences from this sample produce the same CDR3. The chain employs TRBV7-2 and TRBJ1-1; TRBD1 agrees at 8 bases. Germline trimming cut 3 bases from V and 5 bases from J; bases unmatched to any gene: 2. Germline V gene lookup returns CDR1 SGHTA and CDR2 FQGNSA. CDR3 length: 13 residues. DNA for the CDR3: TGTGCCAGCAGCTTTAGACAGGGGACTGAAGCTTTCTTT. Its protein is CASSFRQGTEAFF.

The chain recombines TRBV6-1 with TRBJ2-7, with TRBD1 matching 10 bases. V was pared by 7 bases and J by 4 bases, with 7 bases of the junction left unmatched. The CDR3 is 14 residues long. Germline CDR1 reads MNHNS; CDR2 reads SASEGT. The DNA for the CDR3 is TGTGCCAGCAACAGACAGGGGGCGAAATACGAGCAGTACTTC. This codes for CASNRQGAKYEQYF.

J is TRBJ1-3 and V is TRBV23-1; 7 bases agree with TRBD1. TRBV23-1 is identified as an open reading frame with a role that is uncertain. The CDR3 covers 15 residues. Losses at the gene ends were 8 bases for V and 8 bases for J; bases not matched to a gene: 15. CDR3 loop: CASPLEGAEEDTIYF. The CDR3 DNA sequence: TGCGCCAGCCCCCTCGAGGGGGCTGAGGAGGACACCATATATTTT.

This clone was found a few times. V gene TRBV18 combines with J gene TRBJ1-1; no clear D gene. V lost 4 bases and J 0 bases, leaving 6 bases between the germline ends. The CDR3 is 13 residues long. Per the germline V gene, CDR1 is KGHSH and CDR2 is LQKENI. The CDR3 sequence is CASSLEVNTEAFF. Here the CDR3 DNA reads TGTGCCAGCTCACTGGAGGTGAACACTGAAGCTTTCTTT.

This sequence joins TRBV30 and TRBJ2-1; 7 nucleotides agree with TRBD1. There are 13 residues in the CDR3. Unmatched junction bases numbered 5, after V lost 7 bases and J lost 2 bases. Germline values: CDR1 GTSNPN, CDR2 SVGIG (reference sequence). CDR3 nucleotides: TGTGCCTTGGGACAGTCTGCCTACAATGAGCAGTTCTTC. Translated, it gives CALGQSAYNEQFF.

The V and J genes are TRBV5-4 and TRBJ2-3, with 7 bases fitting TRBD2. The V segment lost 4 bases and the J segment 6 bases; nucleotides outside the gene matches: 8. Germline loops: CDR1 SGHNT, CDR2 YYREEE (reference sequence). This CDR3 has 14 residues. The CDR3: CASSSSISGDTQYF. CDR3 DNA sequence: TGTGCCAGCAGCAGCTCGATTAGCGGGGATACGCAGTATTTT.

This rearrangement joins TRBV6-5 to TRBJ1-2; D call uncertain. This CDR3 comprises 16 residues. Trimming took 3 bases from V and 1 from J, leaving 15 bases between them. Looked up from germline, CDR1 is MNHEY and CDR2 is SVGAGI. In DNA form, the CDR3 reads TGTGCCAGCAGTTATTGGGCGGGAGGTGATAACTATGGCTACACCTTC. Encoded protein: CASSYWAGGDNYGYTF.

The chain's CDR3 is CASSPNLDQPQHF. CDR3 bases: TGTGCCAGCAGCCCTAATCTCGATCAGCCCCAGCATTTT. The V gene is TRBV7-8, the J gene TRBJ1-5; D not certain. The germline CDR1 and CDR2 sequences are SGHVS and FQNEAQ. The V gene lost 5 bases and the J gene lost 5 bases, with 10 bases spanning the gap. CDR3 length: 13 residues.

The chain combines TRBV2 with TRBJ1-4; D might be TRBD1 (5 bases). In germline, CDR1 is SNHLY, CDR2 FYNNEI. V lost 2 bases to trimming and J lost 6 bases, with 16 bases between them. The CDR3 contains 16 residues. Here the CDR3 DNA reads TGTGCCAGCAGTGAACCCCAGGGAGGATACTATGAAAAACTGTTTTTT. This translates into CASSEPQGGYYEKLFF.

The chain recombines TRBV27 with TRBJ1-1; 7 bases agree with TRBD1. The CDR3 spans 14 residues. The germline CDR1 and CDR2 sequences are MNHEY and SMNVEV (reference sequence). J was trimmed by 5 bases and V by 8 bases; bases with no gene match: 11. In nucleotides, the CDR3 is TGTGCCAGCCGAGATCCAGGGGGTACGACTGAAGCTTTCTTT. This gives the protein CASRDPGGTTEAFF.

The J gene is TRBJ1-4, the V gene TRBV18; the D is unclear. The CDR3 runs to 14 residues. V was cut by 2 bases and J by 7 bases, with 11 bases left in between. Germline-derived CDR1 and CDR2 are KGHSH and LQKENI. The CDR3 loop is CASSPALRSEKLFF. The CDR3 DNA follows: TGTGCCAGCTCACCAGCCCTACGTAGTGAAAAACTGTTTTTT.

The chain carries TRBV2 and TRBJ1-6; possibly TRBD1 for D (5 bases). Germline V lookup: CDR1 SNHLY, CDR2 FYNNEI. The CDR3 spans 13 residues. V was shortened by 6 bases and J by 7 bases, with 10 bases between the two germline ends. CDR3 in DNA: TGTGCCAGCAGGGACATACAAAATTCACCCCTCCACTTT. It yields the protein CASRDIQNSPLHF. Looking up the rest from reference TRBV2 and TRBJ1-6 gives the full variable domain: EPEVTQTPSHQVTQMGQEVILRCVPISNHLYFYWYRQILGQKVEFLVSFYNNEISEKSEIFDDQFSVERPDGSNFTLKIRSTKLEDSAMYFCASRDIQNSPLHFGNGTRLTVT.

The chain combines TRBV9 with TRBJ2-1; 9 bases are a match to TRBD2. Germline trimming cut 4 bases from V and 6 bases from J; bases unmatched to any gene: 5. CDR3 size: 14 residues. Germline CDR1 and CDR2: SGDLS and YYNGEE. The CDR3 coding sequence is TGTGCCAGCAGCCCTGGACTAGCGCGCAATGAGCAGTTCTTC. Amino acids: CASSPGLARNEQFF.

CDR3 loop: CASSEQGWAYEQYF. DNA for the CDR3: TGTGCCAGCAGCGAACAGGGATGGGCCTACGAGCAGTACTTC. The chain uses TRBV6-5 and TRBJ2-7, with D tentatively TRBD1 (6 bases). From germline, CDR1 is MNHEY and CDR2 SVGAGI. The CDR3 spans 14 residues. V was shortened by 6 bases and J by 2 bases, with 14 bases between the two germline ends.

This clone has a handful of counts. This chain uses TRBV7-2 with TRBJ2-2; possible D gene TRBD1, 6 bases. This CDR3 region has 13 residues. In germline, CDR1 is SGHTA, CDR2 FQGNSA. V was cut by 3 bases and J by 5 bases, with 7 bases left in between. The CDR3 protein is CASSFQGTGELFF. The DNA of the CDR3 is TGTGCCAGCAGCTTTCAGGGGACCGGGGAGCTGTTTTTT.

This rearrangement joins TRBV18 to TRBJ2-5; tentative D call: TRBD1 (6 bases). The CDR3 consists of 13 residues. Between the trimmed V and J ends, which lost 6 bases and 7 bases, there was a span of 15 bases. Germline CDR1 KGHSH, CDR2 LQKENI. For the CDR3, the DNA is TGTGCCAGCTCCCCCGGACAGTCGGGGACCCAGTACTTC. Protein: CASSPGQSGTQYF.

This clone has only a few counts. This chain connects TRBV9 to TRBJ1-6; D remains ambiguous. The length of the CDR3 is 13 residues. The V and J ends lost 7 bases and 15 bases respectively, with 20 bases between them. From germline, CDR1 is SGDLS and CDR2 YYNGEE. The CDR3 loop is CASRSPGGSVLHF. CDR3 coding DNA: TGTGCCAGCCGATCTCCCGGCGGGTCGGTCCTCCACTTT.

To note about this clone: The junction shows a germline mismatch at one end, possibly a read error. The chain has TRBV7-9 and TRBJ1-2; no definite D call. CDR3 length: 15 residues. The germline gives CDR1 SEHNR, CDR2 FQNEAQ (reference sequence). DNA for the CDR3: TGTTCCAGCAGCTTAGCGGCAGGCAAAGACTATGGCTACACCTTC. Its translation: CSSSLAAGKDYGYTF.